The rows below give T cell receptor beta chains drawn from one sample of a study of blood T cell repertoires in COVID-19. The data were produced by immunoSEQ multiplex PCR, yet TCRdb's version contains in-frame clones alone and is incomplete. The sample lists some 200,000 clones; roughly 87% were seen once. The sample comprised PBMCs or T cells enriched from blood (not recorded which). Source of these receptors: a young man with acute COVID-19. Both conserved end residues are part of each CDR3. Each record gives: D gene, clone size, CDR3 length, J gene, V gene, CDR3 DNA, CDR3 protein. A D gene is named only where the DNA matches it firmly. Some rows have no size entry. The others give once, few or many, or a class for an expanded clone.

D gene: NA
clone size: NA
CDR3 length: 13
J gene: TRBJ2-3
V gene: TRBV7-9
CDR3 DNA: TGTGCCAGTTCCCAAGAGAAAACAGATACGCAGTATTTT
CDR3 protein: CASSQEKTDTQYF

D gene: NA
clone size: few
CDR3 length: 11
J gene: TRBJ2-1
V gene: TRBV30
CDR3 DNA: TGTGCCTGGACCATTTACAATGAGCAGTTCTTC
CDR3 protein: CAWTIYNEQFF

D gene: NA
clone size: NA
CDR3 length: 14
J gene: TRBJ2-5
V gene: TRBV27
CDR3 DNA: TGTGCCAGCAGTTCGACAGGAATGCAAGAGACCCAGTACTTC
CDR3 protein: CASSSTGMQETQYF

D gene: NA
clone size: NA
CDR3 length: 15
J gene: TRBJ2-2
V gene: TRBV14
CDR3 DNA: TGTGCCAGCAGCCAAGTCCACAATCCGAGGCGGGAGCTGTTTTTT
CDR3 protein: CASSQVHNPRRELFF

D gene: NA
clone size: NA
CDR3 length: 15
J gene: TRBJ2-7
V gene: TRBV27
CDR3 DNA: TGTGCCAGCAGTTTATTGCAGGCCACGGGATACGAGCAGTACTTC
CDR3 protein: CASSLLQATGYEQYF

D gene: TRBD2
clone size: NA
CDR3 length: 16
J gene: TRBJ2-1
V gene: TRBV15
CDR3 DNA: TGTGCCACCAGCAGTTCTGGACTAGCGGGCCACAATGAGCAGTTCTTC
CDR3 protein: CATSSSGLAGHNEQFF

D gene: TRBD1
clone size: NA
CDR3 length: 14
J gene: TRBJ1-1
V gene: TRBV10-3
CDR3 DNA: TGTGCCATCAATCGGGGACAGCTGAACACTGAAGCTTTCTTT
CDR3 protein: CAINRGQLNTEAFF

D gene: TRBD1
clone size: NA
CDR3 length: 15
J gene: TRBJ1-2
V gene: TRBV7-2
CDR3 DNA: TGTGCCAGCAGCTCTCCACAGGGGGCAGGGTATGGCTACACCTTC
CDR3 protein: CASSSPQGAGYGYTF

D gene: NA
clone size: NA
CDR3 length: 17
J gene: TRBJ2-1
V gene: TRBV7-9
CDR3 DNA: TGTGCCAGCAGCCTTAGCGACGAGCGACGAGGGACACATGAGCAGTTCTTC
CDR3 protein: CASSLSDERRGTHEQFF

D gene: TRBD1
clone size: NA
CDR3 length: 12
J gene: TRBJ2-7
V gene: TRBV29-1
CDR3 DNA: TGCAGCGTACAGGGGAATCGGTACGAGCAGTACTTC
CDR3 protein: CSVQGNRYEQYF

D gene: TRBD2
clone size: NA
CDR3 length: 18
J gene: TRBJ2-7
V gene: TRBV7-6
CDR3 DNA: TGTGCCAGCAGCTTAGCTGGGACTAGCGGGTGGAGCTCCTACGAGCAGTACTTC
CDR3 protein: CASSLAGTSGWSSYEQYF

D gene: TRBD1
clone size: NA
CDR3 length: 12
J gene: TRBJ1-1
V gene: TRBV2
CDR3 DNA: TGTGCCAGCAGTGCGGACAGGGATGAAGCTTTCTTT
CDR3 protein: CASSADRDEAFF

D gene: TRBD1
clone size: NA
CDR3 length: 15
J gene: TRBJ1-1
V gene: TRBV7-9
CDR3 DNA: TGTGCCAGCAGCCTTGGGACAGGGAGGCACACTGAAGCTTTCTTT
CDR3 protein: CASSLGTGRHTEAFF

D gene: NA
clone size: NA
CDR3 length: 15
J gene: TRBJ2-7
V gene: TRBV11-1
CDR3 DNA: TGTGCCAGCAGCTTAGAGGCTAGCGCGTACTACGAGCAGTACTTC
CDR3 protein: CASSLEASAYYEQYF

D gene: TRBD1
clone size: NA
CDR3 length: 18
J gene: TRBJ2-3
V gene: TRBV27
CDR3 DNA: TGTGCCAGCAGAACCGGGACAGCAACCTACTTCAACACAGATACGCAGTATTTT
CDR3 protein: CASRTGTATYFNTDTQYF

D gene: TRBD1
clone size: once
CDR3 length: 15
J gene: TRBJ2-7
V gene: TRBV28
CDR3 DNA: TGTGCCAGCAGCACAATCCGGGACAGAGGCTACGAGCAGTACTTC
CDR3 protein: CASSTIRDRGYEQYF

D gene: NA
clone size: NA
CDR3 length: 13
J gene: TRBJ2-7
V gene: TRBV4-2
CDR3 DNA: TGTGCCAGCAGCCAAGACGGTGGGCACGAGCAGTACTTC
CDR3 protein: CASSQDGGHEQYF

D gene: TRBD1
clone size: once
CDR3 length: 13
J gene: TRBJ2-7
V gene: TRBV12-3/TRBV12-4
CDR3 DNA: TGTGCCAGCACCTCCGGGACAGACTACGAGCAGTACTTC
CDR3 protein: CASTSGTDYEQYF

D gene: NA
clone size: NA
CDR3 length: 18
J gene: TRBJ2-1
V gene: TRBV6-4
CDR3 DNA: TGTGCCAGTTCCCCTCGATTCCCGGTGGGGAGCTCCTACAATGAGCAGTTCTTC
CDR3 protein: CASSPRFPVGSSYNEQFF

D gene: TRBD2
clone size: NA
CDR3 length: 18
J gene: TRBJ2-1
V gene: TRBV7-3
CDR3 DNA: TGTGCCAGCAGCTTAAGTGGCGGGAGGGCTTCCCCCTACAATGAGCAGTTCTTC
CDR3 protein: CASSLSGGRASPYNEQFF

D gene: NA
clone size: NA
CDR3 length: 16
J gene: TRBJ1-1
V gene: TRBV4-1
CDR3 DNA: TGCGCCAGCAGCCACCAGTGGAGGGGAAGGAACACTGAAGCTTTCTTT
CDR3 protein: CASSHQWRGRNTEAFF

D gene: NA
clone size: NA
CDR3 length: 15
J gene: TRBJ1-1
V gene: TRBV4-1
CDR3 DNA: TGCGCCAGCAGCCAAGATAAACAGCACTTCAGGGAAGCTTTCTTT
CDR3 protein: CASSQDKQHFREAFF

D gene: NA
clone size: NA
CDR3 length: 16
J gene: TRBJ2-7
V gene: TRBV18
CDR3 DNA: TGTGCCAGCTCACCAGTTACGAAGACAGGACTGTACGAGCAGTACTTC
CDR3 protein: CASSPVTKTGLYEQYF

D gene: TRBD1
clone size: NA
CDR3 length: 17
J gene: TRBJ2-6
V gene: TRBV10-3
CDR3 DNA: TGTGCCATCAGTCCCGGGACAGGGCGATCTGGGGCCAACGTCCTGACTTTC
CDR3 protein: CAISPGTGRSGANVLTF

D gene: NA
clone size: NA
CDR3 length: 12
J gene: TRBJ2-7
V gene: TRBV2
CDR3 DNA: TGTGCCAGCACGGGGGAGAGGTACGAGCAGTACTTC
CDR3 protein: CASTGERYEQYF

D gene: NA
clone size: NA
CDR3 length: 17
J gene: TRBJ1-3
V gene: TRBV13
CDR3 DNA: TGTGCCAGCAGCTTAGGCCTTCGAGCGATAACTGGAAACACCATATATTTT
CDR3 protein: CASSLGLRAITGNTIYF

D gene: NA
clone size: few
CDR3 length: 13
J gene: TRBJ2-7
V gene: TRBV29-1
CDR3 DNA: TGCAGCGCGAAAAACAGCCTCTCCTACGAGCAGTACTTC
CDR3 protein: CSAKNSLSYEQYF

D gene: NA
clone size: once
CDR3 length: 17
J gene: TRBJ1-3
V gene: TRBV19
CDR3 DNA: TGTGCCAGTAGTACCTGGGGACACCTGAACCCTGGAAACACCATATATTTT
CDR3 protein: CASSTWGHLNPGNTIYF

D gene: NA
clone size: NA
CDR3 length: 12
J gene: TRBJ2-1
V gene: TRBV19
CDR3 DNA: TGTGCCAGTAATAAAGGGGGCAATGAGCAGTTCTTC
CDR3 protein: CASNKGGNEQFF

D gene: NA
clone size: NA
CDR3 length: 15
J gene: TRBJ1-1
V gene: TRBV18
CDR3 DNA: TGTGCCAGCTCACCTTTGGGGCGCGAAGTCTCTGAAGCTTTCTTT
CDR3 protein: CASSPLGREVSEAFF

D gene: TRBD1
clone size: NA
CDR3 length: 15
J gene: TRBJ1-1
V gene: TRBV28
CDR3 DNA: TGTGCCAGCAGGACAGGGGGCGCCGTGAACACTGAAGCTTTCTTT
CDR3 protein: CASRTGGAVNTEAFF

D gene: TRBD2
clone size: NA
CDR3 length: 13
J gene: TRBJ2-7
V gene: TRBV5-4
CDR3 DNA: TGTGCCAGCAGCTTTGGCGGGAGCCAGGAGCAGTACTTC
CDR3 protein: CASSFGGSQEQYF

D gene: TRBD1
clone size: NA
CDR3 length: 16
J gene: TRBJ1-5
V gene: TRBV28
CDR3 DNA: TGTGCCAGCAGTCCACGACAGGGAATGGGAAGTCAGCCCCAGCATTTT
CDR3 protein: CASSPRQGMGSQPQHF

D gene: TRBD1
clone size: NA
CDR3 length: 14
J gene: TRBJ1-2
V gene: TRBV13
CDR3 DNA: TGTGCCAGCAGCTCGGGACAGGGGGCGGAAGGCTACACCTTC
CDR3 protein: CASSSGQGAEGYTF

D gene: NA
clone size: NA
CDR3 length: 14
J gene: TRBJ1-6
V gene: TRBV28
CDR3 DNA: TGTGCCACGGACGGTTTGGGGAGAAATTCACCCCTCCACTTT
CDR3 protein: CATDGLGRNSPLHF

D gene: TRBD2
clone size: NA
CDR3 length: 15
J gene: TRBJ2-1
V gene: TRBV7-9
CDR3 DNA: TGTGCCAGCAGTCCCACTAGCGGGATCTACAATGAGCAGTTCTTC
CDR3 protein: CASSPTSGIYNEQFF

D gene: NA
clone size: NA
CDR3 length: 11
J gene: TRBJ2-7
V gene: TRBV30
CDR3 DNA: TGTGCCTGGAGTGATGAGAACGAGCAGTACTTC
CDR3 protein: CAWSDENEQYF